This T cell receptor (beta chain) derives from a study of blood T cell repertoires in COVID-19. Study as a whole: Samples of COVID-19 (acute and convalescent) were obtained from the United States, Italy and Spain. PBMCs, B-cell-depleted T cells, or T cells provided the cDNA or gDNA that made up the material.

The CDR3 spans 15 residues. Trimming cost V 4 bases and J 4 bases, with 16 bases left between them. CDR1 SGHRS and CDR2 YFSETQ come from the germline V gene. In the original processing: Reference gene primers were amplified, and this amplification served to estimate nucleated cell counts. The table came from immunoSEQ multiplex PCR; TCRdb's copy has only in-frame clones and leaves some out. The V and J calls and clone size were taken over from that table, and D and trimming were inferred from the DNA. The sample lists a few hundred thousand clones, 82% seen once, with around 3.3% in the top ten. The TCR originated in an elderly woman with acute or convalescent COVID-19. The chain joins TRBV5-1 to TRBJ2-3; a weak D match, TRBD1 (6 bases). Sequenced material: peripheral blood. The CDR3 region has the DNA TGCGCCAGCAGCGTCGGGACAAGAGCCTCAGATACGCAGTATTTT. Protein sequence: CASSVGTRASDTQYF.